This T cell receptor beta chain was observed in a study of blood T cell repertoires in COVID-19. Study background: There were acute and convalescent COVID-19 samples, and they came from the United States, Italy and Spain. The cDNA or gDNA used as material had been derived from T cells, B-cell-depleted T cells, or PBMCs.

Participants were aged roughly 18 to 100 years from about two dozen US areas. Germline CDR1 and CDR2: PRHDT and FYEKMQ (reference sequence). The CDR3 length is 13 residues. Trimming shortened V by 5 bases and J by 3 bases, and 11 bases separated the two germline ends. As handled by the study authors: Quantification of nucleated cells was approximated via reference gene primer amplification. The data were produced by immunoSEQ multiplex PCR, yet TCRdb's version contains in-frame clones alone and is incomplete. V and J calls and clone size are those listed in that table; D and trimming were worked out from the DNA. The table includes 200,000 to 250,000 clones, approximately 90% detected once.

The chain employs TRBV13 and TRBJ2-7; no clear D. The TCR was taken from a woman between 18 and 30 years old in a cohort exposed to, infected with or recovered from COVID-19 (not recorded which). The sequencing sample was made of PBMCs or T cells enriched from blood (not recorded which). CDR3 sequence (DNA): TGTGCCAGCAGCCCACCCTACAGCTACGAGCAGTACTTC. It codes for CASSPPYSYEQYF.